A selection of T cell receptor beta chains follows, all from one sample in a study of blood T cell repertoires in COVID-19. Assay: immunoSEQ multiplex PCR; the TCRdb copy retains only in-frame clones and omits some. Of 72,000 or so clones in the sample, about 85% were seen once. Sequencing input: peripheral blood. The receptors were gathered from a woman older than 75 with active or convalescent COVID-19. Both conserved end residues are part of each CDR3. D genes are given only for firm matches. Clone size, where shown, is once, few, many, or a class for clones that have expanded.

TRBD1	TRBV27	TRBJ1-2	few	CASSFDRAYGYTF	TGTGCCAGCAGTTTCGACAGGGCCTATGGCTACACCTTC
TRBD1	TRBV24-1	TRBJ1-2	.	CATPMGTGDNYGYTF	TGTGCCACCCCGATGGGGACAGGGGACAACTATGGCTACACCTTC
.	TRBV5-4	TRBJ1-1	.	CASSTPLAGVRNTEAFF	TGTGCCAGCAGCACCCCCCTGGCGGGGGTCCGGAACACTGAAGCTTTCTTT
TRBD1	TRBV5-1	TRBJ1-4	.	CASSPGRDSLREKLFF	TGCGCCAGCAGCCCGGGCCGGGACAGTCTAAGGGAAAAACTGTTTTTT
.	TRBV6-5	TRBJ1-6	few	CASRIRGNSPLHF	TGTGCCAGCAGGATCAGGGGTAATTCACCCCTCCACTTT
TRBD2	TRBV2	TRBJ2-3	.	CASSPLAGDLDDTQYF	TGTGCCAGCAGCCCTCTAGCGGGGGACCTCGACGATACGCAGTATTTT
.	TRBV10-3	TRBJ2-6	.	CAISDYAGANVLTF	TGTGCCATCAGTGACTACGCCGGGGCCAACGTCCTGACTTTC
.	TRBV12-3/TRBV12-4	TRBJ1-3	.	CASSKPGNTIYF	TGTGCCAGCAGTAAGCCGGGAAACACCATATATTTT
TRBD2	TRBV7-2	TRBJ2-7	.	CASSLFASGGAEPMEQYF	TGTGCCAGCAGCTTATTTGCTAGCGGGGGGGCCGAGCCTATGGAGCAGTACTTC
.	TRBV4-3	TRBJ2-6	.	CASSPGPQGSSGANVLTF	TGCGCCAGCAGCCCCGGACCCCAGGGGAGCTCTGGGGCCAACGTCCTGACTTTC